The rows below give T cell receptor beta chains drawn from one sample of a study of identical twins. Each CDR3 protein is one row after TCRdb ran MiXCR on the 5' RACE reads. This sample yields roughly 1.6 million distinct CDR3 sequences, of which about 30% are seen a single time; under 0.35% belongs to the top ten. Input material: cord blood. Source of these receptors: a newborn girl in good health. CDR3s include the opening cysteine and the closing phenylalanine or tryptophan. Clone size is stated in some rows and not others, as once, few, many or a class when expanded.

j_call: -; v_call: TRBV12-3/TRBV12-4; clone_size: -; cdr3_aa: CASRGLAGSSYNEQYF
j_call: TRBJ2-4; v_call: TRBV5-1; clone_size: few; cdr3_aa: CASSLILAGIPIQYF
j_call: TRBJ2-5; v_call: TRBV12-3/TRBV12-4; clone_size: many; cdr3_aa: CASSQQPGGGETQYF
j_call: TRBJ1-1; v_call: TRBV5-1; clone_size: many; cdr3_aa: CASSLNTEAFF
j_call: TRBJ2-3; v_call: TRBV7-9; clone_size: -; cdr3_aa: CASSFYRASGRVGTDTQYF
j_call: TRBJ2-1; v_call: TRBV12-3/TRBV12-4; clone_size: -; cdr3_aa: CASSRQGLSGSSYNEQFF
j_call: TRBJ1-2; v_call: TRBV12-3/TRBV12-4; clone_size: few; cdr3_aa: CASTLDSANYGYTF
j_call: TRBJ2-1; v_call: TRBV20-1; clone_size: -; cdr3_aa: CSAARVDYRGDPEQFF
j_call: -; v_call: TRBV20-1; clone_size: once; cdr3_aa: CSARTSGEKSSYNEQYF
j_call: TRBJ2-2; v_call: TRBV10-3; clone_size: -; cdr3_aa: CAISEPTSGVGTGELFF
j_call: TRBJ2-1; v_call: TRBV15; clone_size: few; cdr3_aa: CATSREGSGGNEQFF
j_call: -; v_call: TRBV7-2; clone_size: many; cdr3_aa: CASSALNEQYF
j_call: TRBJ2-1; v_call: TRBV5-1; clone_size: -; cdr3_aa: CASSLERGSYNGQFF
j_call: TRBJ2-5; v_call: TRBV5-6; clone_size: -; cdr3_aa: CASSLLPPVETQYF
j_call: TRBJ2-6; v_call: TRBV5-1; clone_size: -; cdr3_aa: CASSLGQLASGANVLTF
j_call: TRBJ2-7; v_call: TRBV5-6; clone_size: -; cdr3_aa: CASSLLGTDLYEQYF
j_call: TRBJ2-1; v_call: TRBV9; clone_size: -; cdr3_aa: CASSIGPLPDNEQFF
j_call: TRBJ2-1; v_call: TRBV12-3/TRBV12-4; clone_size: few; cdr3_aa: CASSLYRHNEQFF
j_call: TRBJ1-1; v_call: TRBV12-3/TRBV12-4; clone_size: -; cdr3_aa: CASSFMGYTTEAFF
j_call: TRBJ1-5; v_call: TRBV12-3/TRBV12-4; clone_size: -; cdr3_aa: CASSRTGDYSNQPQHF
j_call: TRBJ1-3; v_call: TRBV25-1; clone_size: -; cdr3_aa: CASRSGHTPGNTIYF
j_call: TRBJ2-7; v_call: TRBV20-1; clone_size: -; cdr3_aa: CSASSRNSYEQYF